A single T cell receptor beta chain is shown here with its context. The record originates from a study of T-cell memory formation after mild COVID-19. Study at large: Across donors, TCR clusters were largely donor specific.

V was pared by 6 bases and J by 0 bases, with 12 bases between. The CDR3 covers 15 residues. Looked up from germline, CDR1 is MNHEY and CDR2 is SMNVEV (reference sequence). From 5'RACE with constant-segment primers came TCR alpha and TCR beta cDNA libraries that carried sample barcodes and UMIs. TCRdb reprocessed the 5' RACE reads via MiXCR and lists one record per CDR3 protein. Of about 320,000 distinct CDR3 sequences in the sample, around 15% are singletons; the top ten hold roughly a fifth. The gene calls are TRBV27 and TRBJ2-1; maybe TRBD1 (6 bases). The sequencing sample was made of PBMCs or a T cell subset sorted from them (not recorded which). The receptor was derived from a man aged 18-30 years who had mild COVID-19 (a few samples of this study predate the infection). Cell type and time point are not known. CDR3 coding DNA: TGTGCCAGCAGAAGGGGGTCCCCCTCCTACAATGAGCAGTTCTTC. Protein: CASRRGSPSYNEQFF.